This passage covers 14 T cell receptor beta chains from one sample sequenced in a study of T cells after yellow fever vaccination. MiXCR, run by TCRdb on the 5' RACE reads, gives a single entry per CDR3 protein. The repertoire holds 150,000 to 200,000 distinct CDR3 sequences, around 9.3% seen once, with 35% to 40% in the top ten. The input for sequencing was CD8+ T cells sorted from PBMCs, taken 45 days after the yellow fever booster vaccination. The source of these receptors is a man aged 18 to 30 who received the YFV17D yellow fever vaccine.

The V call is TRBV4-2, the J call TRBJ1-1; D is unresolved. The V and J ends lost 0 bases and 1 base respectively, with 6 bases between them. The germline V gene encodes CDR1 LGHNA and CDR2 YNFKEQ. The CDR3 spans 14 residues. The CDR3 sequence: CASSQEGWNTEAFF. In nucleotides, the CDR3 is TGTGCCAGCAGCCAAGAAGGGTGGAACACTGAAGCTTTCTTT.

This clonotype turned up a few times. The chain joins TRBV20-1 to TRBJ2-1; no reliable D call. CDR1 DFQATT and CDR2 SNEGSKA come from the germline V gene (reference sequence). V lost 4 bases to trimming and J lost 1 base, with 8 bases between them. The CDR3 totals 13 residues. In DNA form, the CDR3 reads TGCAGTGCTAAGGCCGTTTCCTACAATGAGCAGTTCTTC. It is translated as CSAKAVSYNEQFF.

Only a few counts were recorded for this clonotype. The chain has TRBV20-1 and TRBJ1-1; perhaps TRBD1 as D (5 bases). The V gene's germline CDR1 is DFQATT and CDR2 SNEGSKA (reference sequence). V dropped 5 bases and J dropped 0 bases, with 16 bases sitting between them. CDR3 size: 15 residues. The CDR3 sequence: CSALGGAIVNTEAFF. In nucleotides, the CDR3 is TGCAGTGCTTTGGGAGGGGCCATCGTGAACACTGAAGCTTTCTTT.

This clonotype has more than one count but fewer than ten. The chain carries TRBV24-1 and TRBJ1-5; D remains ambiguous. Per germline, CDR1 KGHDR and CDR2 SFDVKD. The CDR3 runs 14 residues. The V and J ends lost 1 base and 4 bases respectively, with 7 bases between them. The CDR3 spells CATSDLESNQPQHF. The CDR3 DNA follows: TGTGCCACCAGTGATTTAGAATCGAATCAGCCCCAGCATTTT.

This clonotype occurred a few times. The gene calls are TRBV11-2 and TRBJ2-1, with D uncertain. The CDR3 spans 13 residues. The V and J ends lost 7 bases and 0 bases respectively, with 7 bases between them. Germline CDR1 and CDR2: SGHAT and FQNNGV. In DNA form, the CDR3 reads TGTGCCAGCAACCCGAGCTCCTACAATGAGCAGTTCTTC. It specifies CASNPSSYNEQFF.

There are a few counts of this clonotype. The CDR3 DNA sequence: TGCAGCTTAAGACTAGCGGGGGGCGGAGAGACCCAGTACTTC. Encoded protein: CSLRLAGGGETQYF. This rearrangement joins TRBV29-1 to TRBJ2-5; 13 bases agree with TRBD2. Trimming took 8 bases from V and 4 from J; bases not matched to a gene: 7. The CDR3 consists of 14 residues. CDR1 and CDR2 (germline): SQVTM, ANQGSEA.

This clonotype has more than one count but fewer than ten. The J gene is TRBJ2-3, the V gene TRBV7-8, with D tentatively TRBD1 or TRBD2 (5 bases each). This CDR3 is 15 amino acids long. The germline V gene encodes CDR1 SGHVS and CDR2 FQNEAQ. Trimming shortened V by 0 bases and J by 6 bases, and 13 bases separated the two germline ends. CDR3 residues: CASSLATEWGDTQYF. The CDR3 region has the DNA TGTGCCAGCAGCTTAGCGACTGAGTGGGGGGATACGCAGTATTTT.

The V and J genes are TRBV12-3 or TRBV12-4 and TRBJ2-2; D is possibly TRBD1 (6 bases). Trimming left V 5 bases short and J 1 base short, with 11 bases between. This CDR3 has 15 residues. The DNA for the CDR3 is TGTGCCAGCAGTCTAATGGGACAGAACACCGGGGAGCTGTTTTTT. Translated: CASSLMGQNTGELFF.

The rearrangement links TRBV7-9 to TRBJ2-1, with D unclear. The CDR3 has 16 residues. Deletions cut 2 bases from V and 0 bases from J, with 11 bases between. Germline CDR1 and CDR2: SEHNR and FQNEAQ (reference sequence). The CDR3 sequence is CASSLRRLFSYNEQFF. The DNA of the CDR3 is TGTGCCAGCAGCTTAAGACGGTTATTCTCCTACAATGAGCAGTTCTTC.

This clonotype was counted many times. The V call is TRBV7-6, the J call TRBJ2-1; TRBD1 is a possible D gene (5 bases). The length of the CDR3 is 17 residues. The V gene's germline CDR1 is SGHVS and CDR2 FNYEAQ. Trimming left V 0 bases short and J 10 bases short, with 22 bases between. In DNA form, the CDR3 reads TGTGCCAGCAGCTTAGCGATAGGGGCTGTTATACAAGTGGAGCAGTTCTTC. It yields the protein CASSLAIGAVIQVEQFF.

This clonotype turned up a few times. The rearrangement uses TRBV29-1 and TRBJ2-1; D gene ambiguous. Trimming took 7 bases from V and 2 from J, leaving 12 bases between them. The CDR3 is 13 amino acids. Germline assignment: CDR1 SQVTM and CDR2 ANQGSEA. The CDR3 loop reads CSGMTATYNEQFF. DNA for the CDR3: TGCAGCGGGATGACCGCTACCTACAATGAGCAGTTCTTC.

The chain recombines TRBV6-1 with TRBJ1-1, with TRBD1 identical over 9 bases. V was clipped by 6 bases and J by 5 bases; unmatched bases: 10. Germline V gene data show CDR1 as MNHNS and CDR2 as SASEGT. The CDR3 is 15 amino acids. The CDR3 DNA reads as TGTGCCAGCAGGTTGTTGACAGGGGGGGTGACTGAAGCTTTCTTT. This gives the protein CASRLLTGGVTEAFF.

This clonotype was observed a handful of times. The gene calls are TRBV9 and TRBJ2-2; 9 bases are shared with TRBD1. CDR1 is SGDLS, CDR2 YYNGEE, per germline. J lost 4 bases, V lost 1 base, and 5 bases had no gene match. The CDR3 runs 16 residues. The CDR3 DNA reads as TGTGCCAGCAGCGTAACCGGGACAGGGTTCACCGGGGAGCTGTTTTTT. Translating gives CASSVTGTGFTGELFF. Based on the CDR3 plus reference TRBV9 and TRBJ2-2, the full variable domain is DSGVTQTPKHLITATGQRVTLRCSPRSGDLSVYWYQQSLDQGLQFLIQYYNGEERAKGNILERFSAQQFPDLHSELNLSSLELGDSALYFCASSVTGTGFTGELFFGEGSRLTVL.

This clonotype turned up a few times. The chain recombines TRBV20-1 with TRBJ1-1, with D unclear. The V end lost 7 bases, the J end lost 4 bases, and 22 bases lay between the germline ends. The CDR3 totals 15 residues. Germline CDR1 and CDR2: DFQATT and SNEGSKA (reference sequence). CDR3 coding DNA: TGCAGTGTTCCGAAAGTGCTAGGAAGGAGCACTGAAGCTTTCTTT. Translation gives CSVPKVLGRSTEAFF.